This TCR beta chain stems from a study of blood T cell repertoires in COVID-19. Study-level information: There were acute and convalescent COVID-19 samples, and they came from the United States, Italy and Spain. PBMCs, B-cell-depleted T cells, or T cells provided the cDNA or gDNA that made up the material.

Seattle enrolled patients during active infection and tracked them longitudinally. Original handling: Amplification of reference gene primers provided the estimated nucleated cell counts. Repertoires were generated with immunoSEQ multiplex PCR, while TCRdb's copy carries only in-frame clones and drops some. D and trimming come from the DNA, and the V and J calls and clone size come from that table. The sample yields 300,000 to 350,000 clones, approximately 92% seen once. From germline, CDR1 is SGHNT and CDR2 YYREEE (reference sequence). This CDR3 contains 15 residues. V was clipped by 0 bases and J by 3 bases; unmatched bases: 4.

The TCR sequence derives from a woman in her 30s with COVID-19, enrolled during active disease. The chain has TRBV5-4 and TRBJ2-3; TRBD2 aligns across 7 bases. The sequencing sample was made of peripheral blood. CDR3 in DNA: TGTGCCAGCAGCTTGGCGGGAGCGGGAACAGATACGCAGTATTTT. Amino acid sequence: CASSLAGAGTDTQYF.